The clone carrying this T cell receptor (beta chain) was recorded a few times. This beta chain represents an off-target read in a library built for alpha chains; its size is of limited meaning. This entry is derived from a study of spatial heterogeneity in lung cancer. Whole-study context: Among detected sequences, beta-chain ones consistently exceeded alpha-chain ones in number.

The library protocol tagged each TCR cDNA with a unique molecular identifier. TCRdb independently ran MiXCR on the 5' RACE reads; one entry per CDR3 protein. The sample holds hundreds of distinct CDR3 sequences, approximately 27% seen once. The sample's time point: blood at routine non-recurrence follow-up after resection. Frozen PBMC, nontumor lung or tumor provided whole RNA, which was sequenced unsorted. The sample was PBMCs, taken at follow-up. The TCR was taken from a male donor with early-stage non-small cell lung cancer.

The DNA of the CDR3 is TGTGCCAGCAGCCCCCGAGGGGGTGGGTTGGAGACCCAGTACTTC. It encodes CASSPRGGGLETQYF. This chain connects TRBV7-6 to TRBJ2-5, with a tentative D call TRBD1 (6 bases). V shed 5 bases and J shed 5 bases, with 18 bases lying between them. The CDR3 contains 15 residues. The V gene's germline CDR1 is SGHVS and CDR2 FNYEAQ. Based on the CDR3 plus reference TRBV7-6 and TRBJ2-5, the full variable domain is GAGVSQSPRYKVTKRGQDVALRCDPISGHVSLYWYRQALGQGPEFLTYFNYEAQQDKSGLPNDRFSAERPEGSISTLTIQRTEQRDSAMYRCASSPRGGGLETQYFGPGTRLLVL.